The 27 T cell receptor beta chains below all came from one sample that was sequenced in a study of HIV-infected patients and healthy controls. The repertoire came from unfractionated whole blood and reflected all unsorted peripheral T cells. cDNA was made from 400 to 500 ng RNA using alpha and beta constant primers. Using multiplexing indices, alpha and beta chain libraries were generated apart by chain-specific third strand synthesis. One entry per CDR3 protein, called by TCRdb with MiXCR from the 5' RACE reads. The data hold around 20,000 distinct CDR3 sequences, with about 9.4% observed a single time. The sample was blood. These receptors were obtained from an adult in good health.

The table lists this clonotype with many counts. The V call is TRBV2, the J call TRBJ2-5, with 9 bases matching TRBD2. CDR1 and CDR2 (germline): SNHLY, FYNNEI. This CDR3 has 15 amino acids. V gave up 7 bases and J gave up 3 bases; unmatched junction bases: 9. The CDR3 DNA reads as TGTGCCAGCATTAAAAGCGGGAGGTCAGAAGAGACCCAGTACTTC. Protein sequence: CASIKSGRSEETQYF. The variable domain in full, with the rest retrieved from reference TRBV2 and TRBJ2-5, is EPEVTQTPSHQVTQMGQEVILRCVPISNHLYFYWYRQILGQKVEFLVSFYNNEISEKSEIFDDQFSVERPDGSNFTLKIRSTKLEDSAMYFCASIKSGRSEETQYFGPGTRLLVL.

This clonotype was counted many times. The CDR3 region is CASSQGTMRGLADEQYF. In DNA, the CDR3 is TGCGCCAGCAGCCAAGGAACAATGCGAGGACTGGCCGACGAGCAGTACTTC. The chain combines TRBV4-1 with TRBJ2-7; TRBD2 is a possible D gene (5 bases). Germline CDR1 and CDR2: MGHRA and YSYEKL. Trimming shortened V by 1 base and J by 5 bases, and 21 bases separated the two germline ends. This CDR3 contains 17 residues.

By proportion, this clonotype is medium-sized. The chain joins TRBV4-2 to TRBJ2-3; 7 nucleotides line up with TRBD2. This CDR3 has 16 residues. Per the germline V gene, CDR1 is LGHNA and CDR2 is YNFKEQ. J was trimmed by 5 bases and V by 0 bases; bases with no gene match: 8. The chain's CDR3 is CASSQDLGGEKDTQYF. Written as DNA, the CDR3 is TGTGCCAGCAGCCAAGATTTGGGGGGGGAGAAAGATACGCAGTATTTT.

This clonotype was counted many times. CDR3: CASSSNRRIAKNIQYF. The CDR3 DNA is TGTGCCAGCAGTTCAAACAGGAGAATAGCCAAAAACATTCAGTACTTC. The chain is built from TRBV28 and TRBJ2-4, with TRBD1 as a possible D gene (5 bases). V lost 4 bases and J 0 bases, leaving 13 bases between the germline ends. The CDR3 runs 16 residues. From germline, CDR1 is MDHEN and CDR2 SYDVKM.

The rearrangement uses TRBV6-1 and TRBJ1-2; 8 positions agree with TRBD1. This CDR3 is built from 15 residues. J was trimmed by 2 bases and V by 7 bases; bases with no gene match: 9. The germline CDR1 and CDR2 sequences are MNHNS and SASEGT. The CDR3 protein is CASNLQTGGNYGYTF. The CDR3 DNA reads TGTGCCAGCAACCTCCAAACAGGGGGAAACTATGGCTACACCTTC.

This chain links TRBV12-3 or TRBV12-4 with TRBJ2-1; 11 bases line up with TRBD2. J gave up 5 bases and V 7 bases, and 7 bases lay outside the gene matches. The CDR3 runs 15 residues. The CDR3 DNA follows: TGTGCCAGCACAACGAGACTAGCGGGAAACAATGAGCAGTTCTTC. This translates into CASTTRLAGNNEQFF.

The table lists this clonotype with many counts. This sequence joins TRBV13 and TRBJ2-5; TRBD2 matches 7 bases. This CDR3 comprises 15 residues. In germline, CDR1 is PRHDT, CDR2 FYEKMQ (reference sequence). The junction had 11 bases not matched to a gene; V was cut back by 5 bases and J by 5 bases. The CDR3 region has the DNA TGTGCCAGCAGCCCCATCGGGAGGTTATCGGAGACCCAGTACTTC. This gives the protein CASSPIGRLSETQYF.

This clonotype was recorded many times. The J gene is TRBJ1-3, the V gene TRBV25-1; D perhaps matches TRBD1 (6 bases). Trimming removed 5 bases at V and 2 bases at J, with 10 bases between. From germline, CDR1 is MGHDK and CDR2 SYGVNS. CDR3 length: 14 amino acids. The CDR3 here is CASSPTGPGNTIYF. The CDR3 nucleotides are TGTGCCAGCAGTCCGACAGGCCCTGGAAACACCATATATTTT.

This clonotype rates as medium-sized. The chain is built from TRBV25-1 and TRBJ2-5; possible D gene TRBD2, 6 bases. The CDR3 is made up of 16 amino acids. The ends were cut back, 6 bases at V and 0 bases at J, with 17 bases in the middle. Per the germline V gene, CDR1 is MGHDK and CDR2 is SYGVNS. The CDR3 nucleotides read TGTGCCAGCAGCCTTACGGGGGTCCTCTACCAAGAGACCCAGTACTTC. Translated: CASSLTGVLYQETQYF.

This clonotype was observed a handful of times. This chain uses TRBV13 with TRBJ2-5; 11 bases are shared with TRBD2. CDR1 is PRHDT and CDR2 is FYEKMQ in the germline V gene (reference sequence). This CDR3 contains 16 residues. Germline trimming cut 5 bases from V and 2 bases from J; bases unmatched to any gene: 7. The CDR3, as DNA: TGTGCCAGCAGCGCATCTGGGACTAGCGGACAAGAGACCCAGTACTTC. Translation: CASSASGTSGQETQYF. Looking up the rest from reference TRBV13 and TRBJ2-5 gives the full variable domain: AAGVIQSPRHLIKEKRETATLKCYPIPRHDTVYWYQQGPGQDPQFLISFYEKMQSDKGSIPDRFSAQQFSDYHSELNMSSLELGDSALYFCASSASGTSGQETQYFGPGTRLLVL.

The V call is TRBV5-6, the J call TRBJ2-1; the D gene is possibly TRBD2 (6 bases). The CDR3 runs to 16 residues. Germline V gene data show CDR1 as SGHDT and CDR2 as YYEEEE. V lost 2 bases, J lost 8 bases, and 20 bases lay in between. CDR3 in DNA: TGTGCCAGCAGCTTAAGTTTAACGGGAGTTAGTGATGAGCAGTTCTTC. Encoded protein: CASSLSLTGVSDEQFF.

This clonotype was recorded many times. The V and J genes are TRBV5-6 and TRBJ2-7; D is ambiguous. This CDR3 contains 16 residues. V lost 1 base and J 6 bases, leaving 20 bases between the germline ends. The germline V gene has CDR1 SGHDT and CDR2 YYEEEE. In DNA form, the CDR3 reads TGTGCCAGCAGCTTGTCAACGGGTACTATGTCCAGCGAGCAGTACTTC. Encoded protein: CASSLSTGTMSSEQYF.

This clonotype was seen repeatedly, ten times or more. The rearrangement links TRBV28 to TRBJ2-1; 7 bases map to TRBD2. This CDR3 contains 15 residues. Germline V lookup: CDR1 MDHEN, CDR2 SYDVKM. The V segment lost 2 bases and the J segment 3 bases; nucleotides outside the gene matches: 4. This chain's CDR3 is CASSLRWTSYNEQFF. As DNA, the CDR3 is TGTGCCAGCAGTTTACGGTGGACTAGCTACAATGAGCAGTTCTTC.

This clonotype is medium-sized (0.01 to 0.1%). The chain employs TRBV12-3 or TRBV12-4 and TRBJ2-1; TRBD2 agrees at 13 bases. Unmatched junction bases numbered 12, after V lost 4 bases and J lost 6 bases. The CDR3 sequence is 18 residues long. The CDR3 reads CASSSRTSGSWVRNEQFF. CDR3 nucleotides: TGTGCCAGCAGTTCACGGACTAGCGGGAGTTGGGTACGCAATGAGCAGTTCTTC.

The chain carries TRBV27 and TRBJ2-3, with D tentatively TRBD2 (5 bases). The V gene lost 8 bases and the J gene lost 4 bases, with 16 bases spanning the gap. This CDR3 spans 14 amino acids. CDR1 is MNHEY and CDR2 is SMNVEV in the germline V gene (reference sequence). CDR3 sequence: CASSPVRAADTQYF. CDR3 DNA: TGTGCCAGCTCCCCGGTTAGAGCGGCAGATACGCAGTATTTT.

This clonotype was counted many times. The chain combines TRBV20-1 with TRBJ2-1; 7 nucleotides align to TRBD2. V lost 5 bases to trimming and J lost 7 bases; unmatched junction nucleotides: 17. This CDR3 region has 16 residues. From germline, CDR1 is DFQATT and CDR2 SNEGSKA (reference sequence). CDR3 bases: TGCAGTGCTTCGCTCCCCGGGACTACGATTTATAATGAGCAGTTCTTC. Its protein is CSASLPGTTIYNEQFF.

The DNA of the CDR3 is TGTGCCAGCAGCCCCGCGGGGGTCTCTGTTACGCAGTATTTT. This gives the protein CASSPAGVSVTQYF. The chain has TRBV11-2 and TRBJ2-3, with 7 positions matching TRBD2. The CDR3 extends over 14 amino acids. Germline V gene lookup returns CDR1 SGHAT and CDR2 FQNNGV. The trim removed 5 bases at V and 8 bases at J, leaving 10 bases unmatched.

The J gene is TRBJ2-1, the V gene TRBV11-2; D is uncertain. The V end lost 1 base, the J end lost 4 bases, and 11 bases lay between the germline ends. Germline V gene sequence: CDR1 SGHAT, CDR2 FQNNGV. The CDR3 runs 15 residues. CDR3 loop: CASSLGGLPYNEQFF. The CDR3, as DNA: TGTGCCAGCAGCTTAGGCGGTCTCCCGTACAATGAGCAGTTCTTC.

V gene TRBV3-1 combines with J gene TRBJ2-2; D may be TRBD2 (5 bases). The CDR3 has 13 amino acids. V gave up 8 bases and J gave up 3 bases, with 10 bases separating them. Per germline, CDR1 LGHDT and CDR2 YNNKEL (reference sequence). This CDR3 reads CASQLGDTGELFF. CDR3 sequence (DNA): TGTGCCAGCCAACTCGGGGACACCGGGGAGCTGTTTTTT.

J is TRBJ2-7 and V is TRBV29-1; maybe TRBD1 (5 bases). The CDR3 consists of 12 residues. V was shortened by 4 bases and J by 7 bases, with 14 bases between the two germline ends. Per the germline V gene, CDR1 is SQVTM and CDR2 is ANQGSEA. The DNA for the CDR3 is TGCAGCGTTGCTTCAAGGGGTTTGGAGCAGTACTTC. It encodes CSVASRGLEQYF.

This clonotype was seen more than once but under ten times. The V gene is TRBV20-1, the J gene TRBJ1-1; D remains ambiguous. Per the germline V gene, CDR1 is DFQATT and CDR2 is SNEGSKA (reference sequence). The CDR3 runs to 10 residues. The germline V and J ends were trimmed by 5 bases and 11 bases, with 12 bases remaining between them. CDR3 region: CSAPPHIAFF. The CDR3 DNA reads TGCAGTGCTCCCCCCCATATTGCTTTCTTT.

Ten or more counts support this clonotype. This chain joins TRBV27 and TRBJ1-2; tentatively, D is TRBD1 (6 bases). V gave up 5 bases and J gave up 1 base, with 20 bases separating them. This CDR3 region has 17 residues. Germline V gene sequence: CDR1 MNHEY, CDR2 SMNVEV (reference sequence). In DNA form, the CDR3 reads TGTGCCAGCAGTCCCTTCGCAGGGGAAGTTTTTAACTATGGCTACACCTTC. Its translation: CASSPFAGEVFNYGYTF.

This clonotype occurred many times. This chain uses TRBV7-9 with TRBJ2-1; 12 positions match TRBD2. CDR3 length: 19 amino acids. V shed 1 base, J shed 3 bases, and the junction held 10 bases outside the gene matches. Germline loops: CDR1 SEHNR, CDR2 FQNEAQ (reference sequence). Here the CDR3 DNA reads TGTGCCAGCAGCTTAGGATTAGGGACTAGCGGGTCCTTCTACAATGAGCAGTTCTTC. Its protein product is CASSLGLGTSGSFYNEQFF.

This clonotype was counted many times. This chain links TRBV20-1 with TRBJ2-3; 8 positions match TRBD2. The V and J ends lost 7 bases and 0 bases, in that order; junction bases with no gene match: 6. In germline, CDR1 is DFQATT, CDR2 SNEGSKA (reference sequence). The length of the CDR3 is 14 residues. The CDR3 nucleotides read TGCAGTGGAAGCGGGAGCGCTAGCACAGATACGCAGTATTTT. The encoded protein is CSGSGSASTDTQYF.

This clonotype appeared many times. The chain links TRBV20-1 to TRBJ2-5; 7 bases agree with TRBD2. Trimming took 5 bases from V and 4 from J; bases not matched to a gene: 10. Germline assignment: CDR1 DFQATT and CDR2 SNEGSKA (reference sequence). CDR3 size: 14 residues. The CDR3 loop is CSAVTSAWGETQYF. The CDR3 region has the DNA TGCAGTGCTGTAACTAGCGCCTGGGGAGAGACCCAGTACTTC.

This clonotype has more than one count but fewer than ten. V is TRBV5-1 and J is TRBJ2-1, with D possibly matching TRBD2 (6 bases). The CDR3 spans 17 residues. V was cut by 3 bases and J by 5 bases, with 21 bases left in between. Germline V gene lookup returns CDR1 SGHRS and CDR2 YFSETQ. CDR3 sequence reads: CASSSTPGLHRDNEQFF. CDR3 DNA sequence: TGCGCCAGCAGCTCCACTCCGGGACTCCATCGCGACAATGAGCAGTTCTTC.

This chain links TRBV6-2 or TRBV6-3 with TRBJ2-7, with 8 positions matching TRBD2. This CDR3 contains 15 residues. V was pared by 0 bases and J by 4 bases, with 5 bases of the junction left unmatched. Germline V lookup: CDR1 MNHEY, CDR2 SVGEGT. The CDR3 bases are TGTGCCAGCAGTTACTCGGCGGGAGGAAGGTACGAGCAGTACTTC. Amino acid sequence: CASSYSAGGRYEQYF.